The clone carrying this T cell receptor beta chain was observed a few times. TCRdb recomputed calls from the 5' RACE reads with MiXCR, one row per CDR3 protein. The data show under 150,000 distinct CDR3 sequences, 7% to 10% seen once. This CDR3 contains 11 residues. Trimming took off 6 bases at V and 3 bases at J, with 2 bases between the two ends. Per the germline V gene, CDR1 is MNHEY and CDR2 is SVGAGI. These data are taken from a study of CD8 T cells in ankylosing spondylitis. This clonotype was obtained from a male donor with ankylosing spondylitis or in good health (not recorded which). Sequenced input: blood, either unsorted or a sorted T cell fraction (not recorded which). This chain links TRBV6-5 with TRBJ2-2; D unresolved. CDR3 in amino acids: CASRHTGELFF. For the CDR3, the DNA is TGTGCCAGCAGGCACACCGGGGAGCTGTTTTTT.